The clone carrying this TCR beta chain was seen many times. Its antigen remains unknown. The lymph nodes were axillary draining lymph nodes from breast cancer patients. These data originate in a study of breast tumors, draining lymph nodes, adjacent tissues. Study-wide results and limits: Tumors had less TCR diversity than lymph nodes, more than nontumor tissue.

MiXCR, run by TCRdb on the multiplex PCR reads, gives a single entry per CDR3 protein. The sample holds 150,000 to 200,000 distinct CDR3 sequences, roughly 29% seen once. Trimming took 5 bases from V and 0 from J, leaving 17 bases between them. This CDR3 has 17 amino acids. CDR1 is MNHNS, CDR2 SASEGT, per germline. The receptor comes from a female donor with breast cancer. Some clones in this sample may be carry-over from other donors' samples. This chain links TRBV6-1 with TRBJ1-5, with a possible D match to TRBD1 (6 bases). The sample was axillary lymph node tissue. The CDR3 DNA is TGTGCCAGCAGTCCCCAAGGACAGCTACATAGCAATCAGCCCCAGCATTTT. It encodes CASSPQGQLHSNQPQHF.